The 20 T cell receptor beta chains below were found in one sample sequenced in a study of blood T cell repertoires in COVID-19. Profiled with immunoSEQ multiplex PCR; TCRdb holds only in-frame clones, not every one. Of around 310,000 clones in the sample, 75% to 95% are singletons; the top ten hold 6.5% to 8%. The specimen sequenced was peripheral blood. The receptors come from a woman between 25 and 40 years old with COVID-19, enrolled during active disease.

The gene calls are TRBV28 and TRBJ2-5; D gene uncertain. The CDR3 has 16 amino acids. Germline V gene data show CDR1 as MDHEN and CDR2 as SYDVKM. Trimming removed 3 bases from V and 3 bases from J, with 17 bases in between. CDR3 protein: CASSFLPRQAKETQYF. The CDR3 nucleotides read TGTGCCAGCAGTTTCCTCCCCCGTCAGGCGAAAGAGACCCAGTACTTC.

CDR3 loop: CASSQDWQSNLGYEQYF. The DNA for the CDR3 is TGCGCCAGCAGCCAAGATTGGCAGTCGAACCTCGGGTACGAGCAGTACTTC. This chain links TRBV4-3 with TRBJ2-7; no firm D call. Trimming took 0 bases from V and 4 from J, leaving 19 bases between them. The germline V gene has CDR1 LGHNA and CDR2 YSLEER. The CDR3 has 17 amino acids.

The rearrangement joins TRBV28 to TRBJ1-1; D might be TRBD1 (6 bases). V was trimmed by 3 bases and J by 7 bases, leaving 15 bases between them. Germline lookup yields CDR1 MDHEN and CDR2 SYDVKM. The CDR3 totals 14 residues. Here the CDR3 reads CASSFQLGTFEAFF. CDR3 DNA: TGTGCCAGCAGTTTCCAATTAGGGACATTTGAAGCTTTCTTT.

CDR3 in DNA: TGTGCCAGCAGCAGACAGGGTGAAGGATCACCCCTCCACTTT. Protein product: CASSRQGEGSPLHF. The chain combines TRBV6-1 with TRBJ1-6, with 7 positions matching TRBD1. Germline lookup yields CDR1 MNHNS and CDR2 SASEGT. This CDR3 has 14 residues. Germline trimming cut 6 bases from V and 10 bases from J; bases unmatched to any gene: 9.

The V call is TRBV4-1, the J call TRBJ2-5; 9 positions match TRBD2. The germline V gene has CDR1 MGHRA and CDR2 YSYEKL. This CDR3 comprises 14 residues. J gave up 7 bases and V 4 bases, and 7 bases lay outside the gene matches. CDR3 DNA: TGCGCCAGCAGCCCGACTAGCGGCCCAAGGACCCAGTACTTC. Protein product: CASSPTSGPRTQYF.

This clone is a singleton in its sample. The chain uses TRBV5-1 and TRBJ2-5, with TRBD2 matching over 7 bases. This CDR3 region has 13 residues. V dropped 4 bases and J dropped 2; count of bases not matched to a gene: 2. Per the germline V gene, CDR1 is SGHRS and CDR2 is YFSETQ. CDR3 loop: CASSRTSQETQYF. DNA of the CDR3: TGCGCCAGCAGCAGGACTAGTCAAGAGACCCAGTACTTC.

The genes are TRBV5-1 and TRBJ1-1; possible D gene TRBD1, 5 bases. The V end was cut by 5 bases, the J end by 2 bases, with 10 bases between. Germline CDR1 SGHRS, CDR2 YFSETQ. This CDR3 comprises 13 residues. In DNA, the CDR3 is TGCGCCAGCAGAGTAGACAGTAACACTGAAGCTTTCTTT. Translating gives CASRVDSNTEAFF. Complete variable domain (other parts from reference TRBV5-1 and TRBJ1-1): KAGVTQTPRYLIKTRGQQVTLSCSPISGHRSVSWYQQTPGQGLQFLFEYFSETQRNKGNFPGRFSGRQFSNSRSEMNVSTLELGDSALYLCASRVDSNTEAFFGQGTRLTVV.

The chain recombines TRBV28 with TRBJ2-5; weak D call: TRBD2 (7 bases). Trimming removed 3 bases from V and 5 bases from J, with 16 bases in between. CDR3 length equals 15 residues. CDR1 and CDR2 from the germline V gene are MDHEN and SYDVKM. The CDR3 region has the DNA TGTGCCAGCAGTTTTAATTTCAGGGGAGGGGAGACCCAGTACTTC. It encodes CASSFNFRGGETQYF. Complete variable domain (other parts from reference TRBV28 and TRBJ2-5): DVKVTQSSRYLVKRTGEKVFLECVQDMDHENMFWYRQDPGLGLRLIYFSYDVKMKEKGDIPEGYSVSREKKERFSLILESASTNQTSMYLCASSFNFRGGETQYFGPGTRLLVL.

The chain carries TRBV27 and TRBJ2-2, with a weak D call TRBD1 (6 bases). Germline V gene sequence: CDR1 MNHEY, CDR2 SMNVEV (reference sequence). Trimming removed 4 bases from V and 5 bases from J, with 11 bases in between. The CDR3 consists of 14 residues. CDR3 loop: CASSSGTKTGELFF. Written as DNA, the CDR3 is TGTGCCAGCAGTTCCGGGACAAAAACCGGGGAGCTGTTTTTT.

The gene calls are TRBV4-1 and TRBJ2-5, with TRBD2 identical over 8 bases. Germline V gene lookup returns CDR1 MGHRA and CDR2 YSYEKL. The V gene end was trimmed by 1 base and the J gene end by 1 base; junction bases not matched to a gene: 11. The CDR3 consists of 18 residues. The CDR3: CASSQVLAGSGVQETQYF. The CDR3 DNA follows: TGCGCCAGCAGCCAAGTATTAGCGGGGAGTGGGGTCCAAGAGACCCAGTACTTC.

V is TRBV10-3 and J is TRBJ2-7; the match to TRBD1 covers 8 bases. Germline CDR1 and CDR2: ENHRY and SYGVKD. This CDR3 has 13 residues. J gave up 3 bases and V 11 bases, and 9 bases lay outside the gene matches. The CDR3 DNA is TGTGCCGCGTGGACAGGGATGGGCTACGAGCAGTACTTC. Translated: CAAWTGMGYEQYF.

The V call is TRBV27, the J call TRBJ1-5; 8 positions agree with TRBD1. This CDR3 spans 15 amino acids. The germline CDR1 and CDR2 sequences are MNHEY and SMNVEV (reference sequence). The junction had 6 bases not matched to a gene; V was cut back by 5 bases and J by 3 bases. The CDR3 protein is CASSPYQGANQPQHF. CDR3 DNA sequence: TGTGCCAGCAGTCCGTACCAGGGGGCCAATCAGCCCCAGCATTTT.

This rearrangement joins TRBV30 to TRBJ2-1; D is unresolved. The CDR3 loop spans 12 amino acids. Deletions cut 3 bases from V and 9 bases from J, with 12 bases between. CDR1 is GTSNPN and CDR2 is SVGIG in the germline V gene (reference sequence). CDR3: CAWRLSSSEQFF. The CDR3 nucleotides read TGTGCCTGGAGACTTAGTAGCAGTGAGCAGTTCTTC.

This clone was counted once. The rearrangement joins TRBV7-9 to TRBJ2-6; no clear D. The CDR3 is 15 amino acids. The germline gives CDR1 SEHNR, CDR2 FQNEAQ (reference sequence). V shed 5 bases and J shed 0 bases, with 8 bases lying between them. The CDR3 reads CASSHTSSGANVLTF. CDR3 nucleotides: TGTGCCAGCAGCCATACATCCTCTGGGGCCAACGTCCTGACTTTC.

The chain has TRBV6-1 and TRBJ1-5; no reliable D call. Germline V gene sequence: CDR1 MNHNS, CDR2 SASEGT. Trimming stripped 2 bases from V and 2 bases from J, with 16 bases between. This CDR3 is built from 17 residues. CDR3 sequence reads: CASSEKVGRLGNQPQHF. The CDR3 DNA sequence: TGTGCCAGCAGTGAAAAGGTTGGGAGATTAGGCAATCAGCCCCAGCATTTT.

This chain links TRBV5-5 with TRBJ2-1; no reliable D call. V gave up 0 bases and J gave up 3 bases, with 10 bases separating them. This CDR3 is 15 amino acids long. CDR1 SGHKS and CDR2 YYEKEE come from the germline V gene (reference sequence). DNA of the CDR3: TGTGCCAGCAGCTTGGAACCCTACCACTACAATGAGCAGTTCTTC. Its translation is CASSLEPYHYNEQFF.

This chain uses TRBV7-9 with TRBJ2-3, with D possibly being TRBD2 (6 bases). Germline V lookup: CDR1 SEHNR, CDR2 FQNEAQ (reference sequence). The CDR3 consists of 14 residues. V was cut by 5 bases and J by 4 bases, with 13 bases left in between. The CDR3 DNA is TGTGCCAGCAGCCCGGGGCGGGGATCAGATACGCAGTATTTT. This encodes CASSPGRGSDTQYF. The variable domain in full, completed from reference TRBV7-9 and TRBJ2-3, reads DTGVSQNPRHKITKRGQNVTFRCDPISEHNRLYWYRQTLGQGPEFLTYFQNEAQLEKSRLLSDRFSAERPKGSFSTLEIQRTEQGDSAMYLCASSPGRGSDTQYFGPGTRLTVL.

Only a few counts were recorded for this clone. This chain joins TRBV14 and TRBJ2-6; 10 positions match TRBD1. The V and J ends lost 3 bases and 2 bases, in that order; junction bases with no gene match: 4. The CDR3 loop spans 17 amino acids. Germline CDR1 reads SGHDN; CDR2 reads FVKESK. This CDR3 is CASSQGQGRTGANVLTF. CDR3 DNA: TGTGCCAGCAGCCAGGGACAGGGGAGGACTGGGGCCAACGTCCTGACTTTC.

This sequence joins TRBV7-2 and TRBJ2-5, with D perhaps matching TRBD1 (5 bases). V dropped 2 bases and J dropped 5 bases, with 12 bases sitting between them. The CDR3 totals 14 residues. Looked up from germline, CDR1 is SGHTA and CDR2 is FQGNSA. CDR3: CASSLQKGLETQYF. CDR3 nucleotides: TGTGCCAGCAGCTTACAAAAGGGGCTGGAGACCCAGTACTTC.

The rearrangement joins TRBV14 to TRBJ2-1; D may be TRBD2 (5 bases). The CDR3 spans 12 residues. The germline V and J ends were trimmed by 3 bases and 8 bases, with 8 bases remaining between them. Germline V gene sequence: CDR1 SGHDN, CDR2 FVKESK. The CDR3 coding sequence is TGTGCCAGCAGCCAGGAGGTCCATGAGCAGTTCTTC. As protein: CASSQEVHEQFF. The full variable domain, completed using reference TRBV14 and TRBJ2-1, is EAGVTQFPSHSVIEKGQTVTLRCDPISGHDNLYWYRRVMGKEIKFLLHFVKESKQDESGMPNNRFLAERTGGTYSTLKVQPAELEDSGVYFCASSQEVHEQFFGPGTRLTVL.